This record covers a single TCR beta chain. As yet, its antigen is unknown. This sample is drawn from a study of T cell responses to AZD1222 COVID-19 vaccine. General study points: Nearly half of the spike-specific TCRs reportedly recognize variant regions that carry no mutations. Baseline antibody screening turned up just five to seven seropositive AZD1222 recipients.

Profiling relied on immunoSEQ multiplex PCR, and the TCRdb table lists in-frame clones only, not all of them. The data show approximately 140,000 clones, around nine tenths seen once. The junction had 9 bases not matched to a gene; V was cut back by 4 bases and J by 4 bases. This CDR3 is built from 15 residues. Germline-derived CDR1 and CDR2 are SGHNT and YYREEE (reference sequence). The sequence came from an adult in good health. Specimen: peripheral blood, collected on day 0 of AZD1222 vaccination. The rearrangement links TRBV5-4 to TRBJ2-5, with 8 bases fitting TRBD1. CDR3 in DNA: TGTGCCAGCAGCCGACCGGACAGGGTTGGAGAGACCCAGTACTTC. Its protein product is CASSRPDRVGETQYF.